This TCR beta chain was captured by sequencing in a study of beta chain features in type 1 diabetes. Study-wide points: TCRB CDR3 length was moderately but significantly reduced in all four CD4+ subsets of Type 1 diabetes patients.

Germline V gene sequence: CDR1 SSHAT, CDR2 FNYEAQ (reference sequence). This CDR3 contains 13 residues. TCRB transcripts that were expressed got sequenced, as all of the isolated RNA had been reverse transcribed. Each sample of naive, central memory or regulatory T cells had, on average, approximately 4 million reads. Some clones are missing from TCRdb's copy, which holds only in-frame ones; the method was immunoSEQ multiplex PCR. The repertoire holds about 660,000 clones, with over 11% as singletons. This clone appeared a few times. The antigen remains undetermined. Mismatch with germline at one junction end may stem from a read error.

The sequence derives from a man aged 18 to 30 with type 1 diabetes. Sequences were obtained from naive CD4+ T cells from blood. The rearrangement links TRBV7-7 to TRBJ2-1; D could derive from TRBD1 or TRBD2 (5 bases each). The CDR3 sequence is CASSFHEGNEQFF. The CDR3 DNA is TGTGCTAGCAGCTTCCACGAGGGGAATGAGCAGTTCTTC.